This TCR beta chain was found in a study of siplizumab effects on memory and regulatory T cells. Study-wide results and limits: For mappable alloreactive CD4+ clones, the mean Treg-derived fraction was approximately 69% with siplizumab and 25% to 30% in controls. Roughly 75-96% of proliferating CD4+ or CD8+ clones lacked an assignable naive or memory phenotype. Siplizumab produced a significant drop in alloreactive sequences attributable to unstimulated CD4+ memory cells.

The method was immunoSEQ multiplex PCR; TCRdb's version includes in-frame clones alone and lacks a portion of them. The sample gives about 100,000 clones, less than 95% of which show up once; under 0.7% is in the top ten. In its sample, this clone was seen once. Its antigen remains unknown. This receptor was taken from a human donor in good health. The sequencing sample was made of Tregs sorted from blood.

The CDR3: CAWRWGIWTEAFF. CDR3 nucleotide sequence: TGTGCCTGGAGATGGGGCATCTGGACTGAAGCTTTCTTT. V is TRBV30 and J is TRBJ1-1, with D tentatively TRBD1 (5 bases). Germline V gene lookup returns CDR1 GTSNPN and CDR2 SVGIG (reference sequence). This CDR3 is built from 13 residues. The germline V and J ends were trimmed by 3 bases and 5 bases, with 13 bases remaining between them. The whole variable domain, filled in from reference TRBV30 and TRBJ1-1, reads SQTIHQWPATLVQPVGSPLSLECTVEGTSNPNLYWYRQAAGRGLQLLFYSVGIGQISSEVPQNLSASRPQDRQFILSSKKLLLSDSGFYLCAWRWGIWTEAFFGQGTRLTVV.